Below, 9 T cell receptor beta chains from the same sample are listed, as sequenced in a study of OX40 agonist ivuxolimab in advanced cancers. Profiling relied on immunoSEQ multiplex PCR, and the TCRdb table lists in-frame clones only, not all of them. The sample contains roughly 89,000 clones, over 80% of which appear only once. Sequences were derived from CD4+ or CD8+ T cells sorted from blood, sampled in a trial of the OX40 agonist ivuxolimab. These receptors were taken from an adult with an advanced solid tumor such as melanoma, head and neck, liver or kidney cancer.

The chain employs TRBV7-3 and TRBJ2-3; TRBD2 aligns across 12 bases. This CDR3 comprises 16 residues. Trimming removed 4 bases from V and 1 base from J; junction bases left unmatched: 3. Germline assignment: CDR1 SGHTA and CDR2 FQGTGA. In DNA form, the CDR3 reads TGTGCCAGCAGCTCGACTAGCGGGAGAGGCACAGATACGCAGTATTTT. Its translation: CASSSTSGRGTDTQYF.

This clone occurred a few times. The V gene is TRBV2, the J gene TRBJ2-5, with 7 bases lining up with TRBD2. CDR3 length equals 14 residues. Per the germline V gene, CDR1 is SNHLY and CDR2 is FYNNEI. J lost 3 bases, V lost 6 bases, and 7 bases had no gene match. CDR3 sequence: CASRPGLAEETQYF. The DNA of the CDR3 is TGTGCCAGCAGGCCGGGGCTAGCGGAAGAGACCCAGTACTTC.

This chain links TRBV5-5 with TRBJ1-2, with no clear D. V gave up 0 bases and J gave up 1 base, with 4 bases separating them. CDR3 size: 13 residues. The germline V gene has CDR1 SGHKS and CDR2 YYEKEE (reference sequence). The CDR3 is CASSLASNYGYTF. The CDR3 DNA follows: TGTGCCAGCAGCTTGGCCAGTAACTATGGCTACACCTTC.

The chain employs TRBV27 and TRBJ2-1, with 7 bases that match TRBD2. V lost 8 bases, J lost 9 bases, and 7 bases stayed unmatched. Germline V CDR1 and CDR2: MNHEY, SMNVEV (reference sequence). This CDR3 spans 12 amino acids. CDR3 nucleotide sequence: TGTGCCAGCGCCCGCGGGGGAGGTGAGCAGTTCTTC. This gives the protein CASARGGGEQFF.

The V and J genes are TRBV28 and TRBJ2-3; 16 bases fit TRBD2. Germline values: CDR1 MDHEN, CDR2 SYDVKM. The CDR3 covers 17 residues. V shed 5 bases and J 0 bases; nucleotides not matched to a gene: 2. The CDR3 bases are TGTGCCAGCAGTGGGACTAGCGGGAGGGCTAGCACAGATACGCAGTATTTT. It is translated as CASSGTSGRASTDTQYF.

As regards this clone: The same CDR3 can be traced to other DNA sequences in this sample. The rearrangement uses TRBV5-6 and TRBJ2-7, with TRBD1 matching 10 bases. V shed 3 bases and J 2 bases; nucleotides not matched to a gene: 2. This CDR3 region has 14 residues. Germline V lookup: CDR1 SGHDT, CDR2 YYEEEE. DNA for the CDR3: TGTGCCAGCAGCTGGGGGACAGGGGCCTACGAGCAGTACTTC. Translated: CASSWGTGAYEQYF.

The V gene is TRBV7-3, the J gene TRBJ1-3, with D uncertain. Germline CDR1 reads SGHTA; CDR2 reads FQGTGA. CDR3 length: 16 amino acids. V shed 5 bases and J shed 1 base, with 15 bases lying between them. The CDR3 region is CASSLGRIVSGNTIYF. CDR3 coding DNA: TGTGCCAGCAGCCTGGGCAGGATCGTTTCTGGAAACACCATATATTTT. The whole variable domain, filled in from reference TRBV7-3 and TRBJ1-3, reads GAGVSQTPSNKVTEKGKYVELRCDPISGHTALYWYRQSLGQGPEFLIYFQGTGAADDSGLPNDRFFAVRPEGSVSTLKIQRTERGDSAVYLCASSLGRIVSGNTIYFGEGSWLTVV.

The V gene is TRBV21-1, the J gene TRBJ2-2; TRBD2, as called in the table, went unchecked against the DNA. TRBV21-1 is shown as a pseudogene. The length of the CDR3 is 14 residues. CDR3 sequence reads: CASSKRENTGELFF. CDR3 in DNA: TGTGCCAGCAGCAAACGGGAAAACACCGGGGAGCTGTTTTTT.

This clone was seen a single time. The chain is built from TRBV5-1 and TRBJ2-3; 15 bases are shared with TRBD2. The CDR3 is 17 amino acids. The V and J ends lost 8 bases and 5 bases, in that order; junction bases with no gene match: 12. The V gene's germline CDR1 is SGHRS and CDR2 YFSETQ. The DNA for the CDR3 is TGCGCCAGTAGGTTCCCGGGACTAGCGGGAGGTGAAGATACGCAGTATTTT. Its translation: CASRFPGLAGGEDTQYF.